A single T cell receptor (beta chain) is shown here with its context. Original handling: Amplification of reference gene primers was used by the study to estimate nucleated cell counts. TCRdb keeps only in-frame clones here, not all; method: immunoSEQ multiplex PCR. That table gives V, J and clone size, and the DNA gave D and trimming. The sample holds about 160,000 clones, 70% to 90% seen once. The sample comes from a study of blood T cell repertoires in COVID-19. About the study: Donors in the United States, Italy and Spain gave samples during acute or convalescent COVID-19. From T cells, B-cell-depleted T cells, or PBMCs came the material, which was cDNA or gDNA.

Germline V lookup: CDR1 SGHRS, CDR2 YFSETQ. This CDR3 has 17 amino acids. The V gene end was trimmed by 4 bases and the J gene end by 2 bases; junction bases not matched to a gene: 3. The receptor comes from a man between 65 and 85 years old with acute or convalescent COVID-19. This chain links TRBV5-1 with TRBJ2-1; 16 bases fit TRBD2. Material: peripheral blood. CDR3 sequence: CASSLGTSGGAYNEQFF. The CDR3 DNA reads as TGCGCCAGCAGCCTCGGGACTAGCGGGGGGGCCTACAATGAGCAGTTCTTC. The full variable domain, in which reference TRBV5-1 and TRBJ2-1 provide the parts outside the CDR3, is KAGVTQTPRYLIKTRGQQVTLSCSPISGHRSVSWYQQTPGQGLQFLFEYFSETQRNKGNFPGRFSGRQFSNSRSEMNVSTLELGDSALYLCASSLGTSGGAYNEQFFGPGTRLTVL.